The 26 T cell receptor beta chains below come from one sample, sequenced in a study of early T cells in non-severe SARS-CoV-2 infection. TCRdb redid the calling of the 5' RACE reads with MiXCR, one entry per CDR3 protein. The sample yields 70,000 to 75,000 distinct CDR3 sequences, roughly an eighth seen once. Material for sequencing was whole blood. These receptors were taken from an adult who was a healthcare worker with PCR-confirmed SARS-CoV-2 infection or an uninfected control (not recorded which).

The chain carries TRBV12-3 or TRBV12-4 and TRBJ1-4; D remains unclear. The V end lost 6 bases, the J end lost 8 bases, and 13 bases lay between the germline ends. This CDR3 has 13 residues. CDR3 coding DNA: TGTGCCAGCAGGGAGGGTTCTTTGGAAAAACTGTTTTTT. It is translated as CASREGSLEKLFF.

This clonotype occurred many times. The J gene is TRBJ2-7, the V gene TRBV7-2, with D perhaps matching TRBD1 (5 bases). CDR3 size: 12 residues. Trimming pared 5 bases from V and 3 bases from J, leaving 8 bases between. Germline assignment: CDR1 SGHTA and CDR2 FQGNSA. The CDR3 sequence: CASSPTDYEQYF. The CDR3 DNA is TGTGCCAGCAGCCCGACAGACTACGAGCAGTACTTC.

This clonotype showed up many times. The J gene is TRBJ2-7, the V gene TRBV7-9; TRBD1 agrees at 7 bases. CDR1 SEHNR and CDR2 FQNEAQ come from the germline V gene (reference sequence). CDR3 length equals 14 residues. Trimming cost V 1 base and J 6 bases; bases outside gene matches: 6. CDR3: CASSLVEGAAEQYF. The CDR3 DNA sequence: TGTGCCAGCAGCTTAGTTGAGGGGGCCGCCGAGCAGTACTTC.

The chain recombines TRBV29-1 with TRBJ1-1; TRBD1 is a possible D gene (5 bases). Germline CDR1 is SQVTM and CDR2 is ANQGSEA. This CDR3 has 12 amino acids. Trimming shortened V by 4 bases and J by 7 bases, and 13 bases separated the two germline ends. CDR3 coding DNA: TGCAGCGTTGGGTCATGGGGACTTGAAGCTTTCTTT. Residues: CSVGSWGLEAFF.

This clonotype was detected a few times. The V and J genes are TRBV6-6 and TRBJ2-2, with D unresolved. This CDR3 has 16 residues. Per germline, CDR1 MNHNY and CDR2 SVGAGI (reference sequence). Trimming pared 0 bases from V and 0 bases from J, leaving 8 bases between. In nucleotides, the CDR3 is TGTGCCAGCAGTTACTCCACTGACGCGAACACCGGGGAGCTGTTTTTT. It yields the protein CASSYSTDANTGELFF.

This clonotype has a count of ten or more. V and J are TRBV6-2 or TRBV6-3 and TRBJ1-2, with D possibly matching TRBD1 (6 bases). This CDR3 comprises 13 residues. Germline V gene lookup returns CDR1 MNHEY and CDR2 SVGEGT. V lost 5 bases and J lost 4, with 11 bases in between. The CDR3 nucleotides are TGTGCCAGCAGTCAACAGGGACTCTATGGCTACACCTTC. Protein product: CASSQQGLYGYTF.

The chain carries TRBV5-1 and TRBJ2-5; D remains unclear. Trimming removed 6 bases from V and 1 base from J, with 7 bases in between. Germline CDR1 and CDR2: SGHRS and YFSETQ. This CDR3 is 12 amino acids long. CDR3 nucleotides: TGCGCCAGCAAGTCGGGCCAAGAGACCCAGTACTTC. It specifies CASKSGQETQYF.

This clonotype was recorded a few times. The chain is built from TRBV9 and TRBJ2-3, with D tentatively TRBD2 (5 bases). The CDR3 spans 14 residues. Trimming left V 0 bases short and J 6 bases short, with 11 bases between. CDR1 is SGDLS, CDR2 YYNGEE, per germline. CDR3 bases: TGTGCCAGCAGCGTAGTGGTCACGGGGGATACGCAGTATTTT. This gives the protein CASSVVVTGDTQYF.

The CDR3 DNA sequence: TGCAGTGCTAGTGGGGAGACCCAGTACTTC. Its translation is CSASGETQYF. The genes are TRBV20-1 and TRBJ2-5; D gene ambiguous. The CDR3 spans 10 residues. The ends were cut back, 3 bases at V and 5 bases at J, with 4 bases in the middle. The germline V gene has CDR1 DFQATT and CDR2 SNEGSKA (reference sequence).

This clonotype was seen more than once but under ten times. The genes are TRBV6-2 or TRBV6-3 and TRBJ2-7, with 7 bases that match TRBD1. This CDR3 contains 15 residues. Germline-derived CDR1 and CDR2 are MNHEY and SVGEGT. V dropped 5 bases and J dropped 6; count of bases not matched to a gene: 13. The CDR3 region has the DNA TGTGCCAGCAGTACAGCACCCGGGACAGCTGGCGAGCAGTACTTC. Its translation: CASSTAPGTAGEQYF.

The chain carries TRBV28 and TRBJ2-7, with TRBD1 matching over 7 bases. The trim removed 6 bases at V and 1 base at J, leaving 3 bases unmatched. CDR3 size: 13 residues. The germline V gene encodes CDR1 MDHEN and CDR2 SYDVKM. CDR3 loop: CASRGTASYEQYF. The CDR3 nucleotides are TGTGCCAGCAGAGGGACAGCTTCCTACGAGCAGTACTTC.

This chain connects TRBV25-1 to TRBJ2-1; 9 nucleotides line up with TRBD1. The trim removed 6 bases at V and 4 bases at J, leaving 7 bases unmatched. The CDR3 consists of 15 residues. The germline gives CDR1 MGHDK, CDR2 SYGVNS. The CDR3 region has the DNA TGTGCCAGCAGAACTACAGGGGGCGCTTACAATGAGCAGTTCTTC. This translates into CASRTTGGAYNEQFF.

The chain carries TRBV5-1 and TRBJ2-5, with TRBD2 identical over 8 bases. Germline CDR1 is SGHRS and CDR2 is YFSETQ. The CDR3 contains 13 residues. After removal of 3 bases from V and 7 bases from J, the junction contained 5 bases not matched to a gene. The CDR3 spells CASSSGLGGTQYF. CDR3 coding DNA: TGCGCCAGCAGCTCGGGACTAGGTGGGACCCAGTACTTC.

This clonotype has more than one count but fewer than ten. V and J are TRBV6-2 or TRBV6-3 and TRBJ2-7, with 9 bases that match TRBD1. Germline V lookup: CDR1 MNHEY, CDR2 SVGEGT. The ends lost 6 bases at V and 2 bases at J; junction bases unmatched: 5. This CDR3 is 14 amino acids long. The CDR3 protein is CASSPDRGAYEQYF. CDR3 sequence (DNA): TGTGCCAGCAGCCCTGACAGGGGGGCCTACGAGCAGTACTTC.

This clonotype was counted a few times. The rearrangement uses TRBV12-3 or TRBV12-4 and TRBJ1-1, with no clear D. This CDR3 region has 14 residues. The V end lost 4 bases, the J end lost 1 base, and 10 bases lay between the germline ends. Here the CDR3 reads CASSYDASNTEAFF. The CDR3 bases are TGTGCCAGCAGTTATGACGCATCGAACACTGAAGCTTTCTTT.

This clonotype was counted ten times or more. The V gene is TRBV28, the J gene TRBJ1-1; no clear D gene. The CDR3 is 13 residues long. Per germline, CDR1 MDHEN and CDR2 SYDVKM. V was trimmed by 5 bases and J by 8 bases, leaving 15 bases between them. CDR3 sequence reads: CASSTPGGREAFF. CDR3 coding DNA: TGTGCCAGCAGTACCCCCGGCGGGAGGGAAGCTTTCTTT.

The CDR3 is CASTPTSGGRTDTQYF. The CDR3 DNA reads as TGCGCCAGCACCCCCACCAGCGGGGGCCGCACAGATACGCAGTATTTT. The chain recombines TRBV10-2 with TRBJ2-3; 8 bases map to TRBD2. This CDR3 region has 16 residues. Germline trimming cut 7 bases from V and 1 base from J; bases unmatched to any gene: 10. In germline, CDR1 is WSHSY, CDR2 SAAADI.

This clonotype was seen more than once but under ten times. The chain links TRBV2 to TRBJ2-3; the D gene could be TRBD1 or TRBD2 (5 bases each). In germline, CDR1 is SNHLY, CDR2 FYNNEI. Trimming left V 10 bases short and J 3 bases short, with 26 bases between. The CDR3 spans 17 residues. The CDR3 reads CATLGVAERWGTDTQYF. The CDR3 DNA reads TGTGCCACCCTAGGGGTGGCTGAGCGGTGGGGAACAGATACGCAGTATTTT.

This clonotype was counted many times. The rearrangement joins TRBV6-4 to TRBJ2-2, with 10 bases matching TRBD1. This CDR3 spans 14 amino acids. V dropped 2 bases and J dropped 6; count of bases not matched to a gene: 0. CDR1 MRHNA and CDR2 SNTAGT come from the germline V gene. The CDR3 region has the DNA TGTGCCAGCAGTGACGGACAGGGGGCCGGGGAGCTGTTTTTT. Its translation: CASSDGQGAGELFF.

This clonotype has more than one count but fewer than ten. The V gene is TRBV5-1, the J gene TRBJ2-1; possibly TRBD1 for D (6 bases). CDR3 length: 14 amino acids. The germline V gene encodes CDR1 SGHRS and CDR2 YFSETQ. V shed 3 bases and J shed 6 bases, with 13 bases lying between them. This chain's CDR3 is CASSYGQQRNEQFF. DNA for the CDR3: TGCGCCAGCAGCTACGGACAGCAACGCAATGAGCAGTTCTTC. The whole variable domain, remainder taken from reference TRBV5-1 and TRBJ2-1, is KAGVTQTPRYLIKTRGQQVTLSCSPISGHRSVSWYQQTPGQGLQFLFEYFSETQRNKGNFPGRFSGRQFSNSRSEMNVSTLELGDSALYLCASSYGQQRNEQFFGPGTRLTVL.

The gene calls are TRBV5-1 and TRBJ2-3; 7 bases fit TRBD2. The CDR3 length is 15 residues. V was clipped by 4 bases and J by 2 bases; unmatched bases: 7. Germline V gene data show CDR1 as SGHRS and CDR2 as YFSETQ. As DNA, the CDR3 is TGCGCCAGCAGCAGCGGGACCGCTATCACAGATACGCAGTATTTT. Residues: CASSSGTAITDTQYF.

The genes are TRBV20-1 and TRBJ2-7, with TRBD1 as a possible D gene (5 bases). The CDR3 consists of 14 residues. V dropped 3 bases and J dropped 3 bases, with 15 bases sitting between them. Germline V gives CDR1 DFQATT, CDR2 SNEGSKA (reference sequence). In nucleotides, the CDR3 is TGCAGTGCTAGTACCCTTCGCGACAGCTACGAGCAGTACTTC. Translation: CSASTLRDSYEQYF.

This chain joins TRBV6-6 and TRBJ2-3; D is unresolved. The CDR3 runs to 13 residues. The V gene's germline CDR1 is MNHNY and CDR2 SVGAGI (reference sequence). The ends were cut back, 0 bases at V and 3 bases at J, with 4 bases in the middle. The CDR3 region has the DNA TGTGCCAGCAGTTACTCCCCAACAGATACGCAGTATTTT. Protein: CASSYSPTDTQYF.

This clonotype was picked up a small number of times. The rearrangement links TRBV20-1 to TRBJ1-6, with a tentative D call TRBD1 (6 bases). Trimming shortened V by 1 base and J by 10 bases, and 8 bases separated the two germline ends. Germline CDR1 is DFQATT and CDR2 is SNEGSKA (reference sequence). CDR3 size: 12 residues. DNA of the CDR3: TGCAGTGCTAGAGGGGGGCTATCACCCCTCCACTTT. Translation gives CSARGGLSPLHF.

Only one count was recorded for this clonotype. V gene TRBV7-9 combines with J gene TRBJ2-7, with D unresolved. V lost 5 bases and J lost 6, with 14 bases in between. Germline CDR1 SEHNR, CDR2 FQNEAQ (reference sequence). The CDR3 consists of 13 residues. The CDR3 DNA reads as TGTGCCAGCAGCCTCGGGCCCGGTGGCGAGCAGTACTTC. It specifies CASSLGPGGEQYF.

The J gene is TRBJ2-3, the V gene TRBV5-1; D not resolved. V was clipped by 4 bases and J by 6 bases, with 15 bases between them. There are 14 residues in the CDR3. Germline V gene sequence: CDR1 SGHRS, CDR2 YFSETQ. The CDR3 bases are TGCGCCAGCAGCCGGGTCACCCTTGTGGATACGCAGTATTTT. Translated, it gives CASSRVTLVDTQYF.